The 27 T cell receptor beta chains given below trace back to one sample, sequenced in a study of blood T cell repertoires in COVID-19. Only in-frame clones appear in the TCRdb table, and some are missing; sequencing was by immunoSEQ multiplex PCR. The sample carries approximately 130,000 clones, 83% recorded once. Input material: PBMCs or T cells enriched from blood (not recorded which). These TCRs come from a man aged 25-40 years who had recovered from COVID-19.

The chain combines TRBV5-1 with TRBJ1-1, with D unresolved. The CDR3 is 16 residues long. CDR1 is SGHRS and CDR2 is YFSETQ in the germline V gene. The ends were cut back, 0 bases at V and 0 bases at J, with 12 bases in the middle. The CDR3 DNA is TGCGCCAGCAGCTTGGGCCGACATAGATTGAACACTGAAGCTTTCTTT. It is translated as CASSLGRHRLNTEAFF.

V usage is TRBV18 and J usage is TRBJ1-5; D unclear. The CDR3 totals 13 residues. With 2 bases removed from V and 5 bases from J, the gap between germline ends came to 7 bases. Germline loops: CDR1 KGHSH, CDR2 LQKENI. This CDR3 is CASSPGQDQPQHF. The DNA of the CDR3 is TGTGCCAGCTCACCAGGCCAGGATCAGCCCCAGCATTTT.

The chain has TRBV7-8 and TRBJ1-1; D is possibly TRBD1 (6 bases). Trimming shortened V by 0 bases and J by 4 bases, and 15 bases separated the two germline ends. Germline V gives CDR1 SGHVS, CDR2 FQNEAQ. CDR3 length: 16 amino acids. In nucleotides, the CDR3 is TGTGCCAGCAGCTTAGCAAGGGCAGGGGATAGCACTGAAGCTTTCTTT. Amino acid sequence: CASSLARAGDSTEAFF.

The chain recombines TRBV3-1 (or the pseudogene TRBV3-2) with TRBJ1-1; 8 nucleotides align to TRBD1. The ends lost 6 bases at V and 1 base at J; junction bases unmatched: 4. Per germline, CDR1 LGHDT and CDR2 YNNKEL (reference sequence). The CDR3 runs 14 residues. The CDR3 is CASRYGQGNTEAFF. The CDR3 region has the DNA TGTGCCAGCAGATACGGACAGGGGAACACTGAAGCTTTCTTT.

The chain joins TRBV3-1 (or the pseudogene TRBV3-2) to TRBJ1-2, with 7 positions matching TRBD1. The CDR3 loop spans 16 amino acids. The germline V gene has CDR1 LGHDT and CDR2 YNNKEL (reference sequence). V trimming: 2 bases; J trimming: 5 bases; junction bases outside the gene matches: 11. The CDR3 bases are TGTGCCAGCAGCCAAACCTCTAAGGGACAGCTGTATGGCTACACCTTC. Its protein product is CASSQTSKGQLYGYTF.

The chain joins TRBV2 to TRBJ2-7; D call uncertain. This CDR3 region has 13 residues. Trimming pared 4 bases from V and 1 base from J, leaving 8 bases between. Germline lookup yields CDR1 SNHLY and CDR2 FYNNEI. The CDR3 DNA reads TGTGCCAGCAGTGTCTTACAGTCCTACGAGCAGTACGTC. Residues: CASSVLQSYEQYV.

This rearrangement joins TRBV9 to TRBJ2-5, with D unresolved. This CDR3 has 14 amino acids. V was cut by 0 bases and J by 4 bases, with 10 bases left in between. Germline V gene lookup returns CDR1 SGDLS and CDR2 YYNGEE. CDR3 sequence: CASSVDGGRETQYF. CDR3 DNA sequence: TGTGCCAGCAGCGTAGATGGCGGTCGAGAGACCCAGTACTTC.

This clone was counted ten times or more. The chain carries TRBV11-2 and TRBJ2-1; 7 nucleotides align to TRBD1. CDR1 is SGHAT and CDR2 is FQNNGV in the germline V gene. With V trimmed by 6 bases and J by 4 bases, 6 bases remained unmatched. CDR3 length: 14 amino acids. The CDR3 sequence is CASRPRDSYNEQFF. The CDR3 DNA follows: TGTGCCAGCAGGCCCCGGGACAGTTACAATGAGCAGTTCTTC.

The V call is TRBV19, the J call TRBJ2-3; maybe TRBD2 (6 bases). The CDR3 is made up of 14 amino acids. Germline V CDR1 and CDR2: LNHDA, SQIVND (reference sequence). Trimming stripped 5 bases from V and 2 bases from J, with 11 bases between. CDR3 amino acids: CASSVGGLTDTQYF. CDR3 coding DNA: TGTGCCAGTAGTGTGGGGGGACTCACAGATACGCAGTATTTT.

CDR3 protein: CAISRGLQETQYF. The CDR3 DNA sequence: TGTGCCATCAGTAGGGGGCTTCAAGAGACCCAGTACTTC. The V call is TRBV10-3, the J call TRBJ2-5; 7 bases agree with TRBD1. This CDR3 is built from 13 residues. Germline loops: CDR1 ENHRY, CDR2 SYGVKD. V shed 5 bases and J 2 bases; nucleotides not matched to a gene: 2.

The gene calls are TRBV18 and TRBJ1-6, with unresolved D. The CDR3 is 13 amino acids. The germline CDR1 and CDR2 sequences are KGHSH and LQKENI. Trimming took off 0 bases at V and 8 bases at J, with 5 bases between the two ends. The CDR3 loop reads CASSPPQDSPLHF. Here the CDR3 DNA reads TGTGCCAGCTCACCACCGCAGGATTCACCCCTCCACTTT.

The gene calls are TRBV29-1 and TRBJ2-6, with 8 bases lining up with TRBD1. The J segment lost 1 base and the V segment lost 6 bases, leaving 8 bases of the junction unmatched. CDR1 and CDR2 (germline): SQVTM, ANQGSEA. This CDR3 is built from 16 residues. The CDR3 DNA reads TGCAGCGTCCCGGGACAGGCCCAATCTGGGGCCAACGTCCTGACTTTC. Residues: CSVPGQAQSGANVLTF. The full variable domain, in which reference TRBV29-1 and TRBJ2-6 provide the parts outside the CDR3, is SAVISQKPSRDICQRGTSLTIQCQVDSQVTMMFWYRQQPGQSLTLIATANQGSEATYESGFVIDKFPISRPNLTFSTLTVSNMSPEDSSIYLCSVPGQAQSGANVLTFGAGSRLTVL.

The chain carries TRBV2 and TRBJ2-1; TRBD1 might be the D (5 bases). The CDR3 length is 13 residues. The ends were cut back, 7 bases at V and 9 bases at J, with 16 bases in the middle. Germline V CDR1 and CDR2: SNHLY, FYNNEI. DNA of the CDR3: TGTGCCAGCACCCCACAGGTGGAAGGTGAGCAGTTCTTC. It is translated as CASTPQVEGEQFF.

The chain carries TRBV5-1 and TRBJ2-2, with D unresolved. V lost 2 bases, J lost 3 bases, and 11 bases lay in between. The germline V gene encodes CDR1 SGHRS and CDR2 YFSETQ. This CDR3 has 15 residues. The CDR3, as DNA: TGCGCCAGCAGCTTAGGTCAGGTGGACACCGGGGAGCTGTTTTTT. This gives the protein CASSLGQVDTGELFF.

The chain uses TRBV5-1 and TRBJ2-1, with 11 bases matching TRBD2. The CDR3 extends over 16 amino acids. The germline CDR1 and CDR2 sequences are SGHRS and YFSETQ. V trimming: 1 base; J trimming: 4 bases; junction bases outside the gene matches: 4. Here the CDR3 DNA reads TGCGCCAGCAGCTTGAGGCTAGCGGGAGGTTACAATGAGCAGTTCTTC. Translating it yields CASSLRLAGGYNEQFF.

The V gene is TRBV7-2, the J gene TRBJ1-3, with D possibly matching TRBD1 (6 bases). The CDR3 loop spans 16 amino acids. Trimming stripped 1 base from V and 4 bases from J, with 14 bases between. Germline CDR1 is SGHTA and CDR2 is FQGNSA. The CDR3: CASSLGAGARGNTIYF. The CDR3 coding sequence is TGTGCCAGCAGCTTAGGGGCAGGGGCAAGGGGAAACACCATATATTTT.

CDR3 amino acids: CASSPLPAGGGSYEQYF. The CDR3 region has the DNA TGCGCCAGCAGCCCCCTCCCAGCGGGAGGGGGTTCCTACGAGCAGTACTTC. The chain recombines TRBV5-1 with TRBJ2-7; 10 bases agree with TRBD2. In germline, CDR1 is SGHRS, CDR2 YFSETQ. The V gene end was trimmed by 4 bases and the J gene end by 1 base; junction bases not matched to a gene: 11. The length of the CDR3 is 17 residues.

The CDR3 DNA reads TGTGCCAGCAGCTTCCGGGACAGGGGTCCTAATGAAAAACTGTTTTTT. Protein product: CASSFRDRGPNEKLFF. The V gene is TRBV7-9, the J gene TRBJ1-4; 10 bases align to TRBD1. The CDR3 extends over 16 amino acids. The junction had 4 bases not matched to a gene; V was cut back by 3 bases and J by 3 bases. Germline V gives CDR1 SEHNR, CDR2 FQNEAQ (reference sequence). Combining the CDR3 with reference TRBV7-9 and TRBJ1-4 gives the whole variable domain DTGVSQNPRHKITKRGQNVTFRCDPISEHNRLYWYRQTLGQGPEFLTYFQNEAQLEKSRLLSDRFSAERPKGSFSTLEIQRTEQGDSAMYLCASSFRDRGPNEKLFFGSGTQLSVL.

J is TRBJ1-2 and V is TRBV6-2 or TRBV6-3, with a tentative D call TRBD1 (5 bases). The CDR3 contains 15 residues. V lost 0 bases and J lost 4, with 12 bases in between. Germline lookup yields CDR1 MNHEY and CDR2 SVGEGT. Here the CDR3 DNA reads TGTGCCAGCAGTTACTCGCAGGGACTAGGCTATGGCTACACCTTC. This sequence encodes CASSYSQGLGYGYTF.

The rearrangement joins TRBV18 to TRBJ1-4; D gene uncertain. The CDR3 consists of 13 residues. With 3 bases removed from V and 8 bases from J, the gap between germline ends came to 10 bases. Germline loops: CDR1 KGHSH, CDR2 LQKENI. The CDR3 region is CASSPGAGEKLFF. The CDR3, as DNA: TGTGCCAGCTCACCCGGAGCGGGGGAAAAACTGTTTTTT.

The chain couples TRBV11-2 to TRBJ2-1; D ambiguous. The CDR3 spans 15 residues. The germline V gene has CDR1 SGHAT and CDR2 FQNNGV. Between the trimmed V and J ends, which lost 3 bases and 7 bases, there was a span of 16 bases. The CDR3 sequence: CASSLGQTSGNEQFF. The CDR3 bases are TGTGCCAGCAGCTTGGGCCAGACGTCTGGGAATGAGCAGTTCTTC.

The V call is TRBV7-3, the J call TRBJ2-1, with D unresolved. This CDR3 is built from 14 residues. Germline CDR1 reads SGHTA; CDR2 reads FQGTGA. V dropped 1 base and J dropped 4 bases, with 8 bases sitting between them. The CDR3 loop is CASSLMASYNEQFF. CDR3 nucleotides: TGTGCCAGCAGCTTAATGGCCTCATACAATGAGCAGTTCTTC.

On this clone itself: An end of the junction does not agree with germline; a read error may underlie this. J is TRBJ2-5 and V is TRBV7-7; 10 bases line up with TRBD1. The CDR3 covers 15 residues. From germline, CDR1 is SSHAT and CDR2 FNYEAQ (reference sequence). DNA for the CDR3: TGTGCTAGCAGTTCTACTGGGACAGGGGAAGAGACCCAGTACTTC. Encoded protein: CASSSTGTGEETQYF.

This sequence joins TRBV27 and TRBJ2-5; TRBD1 matches at 8 bases. Germline V lookup: CDR1 MNHEY, CDR2 SMNVEV (reference sequence). CDR3 size: 13 residues. Trimming removed 2 bases from V and 6 bases from J; junction bases left unmatched: 2. The CDR3 loop is CASSLDRGQTQYF. The CDR3 DNA reads TGTGCCAGCAGTTTAGACAGGGGTCAGACCCAGTACTTC.

This chain uses TRBV10-3 with TRBJ2-7, with D possibly called TRBD1 or TRBD2 (7 bases each). The CDR3 has 12 amino acids. Germline assignment: CDR1 ENHRY and CDR2 SYGVKD. The ends were cut back, 10 bases at V and 5 bases at J, with 15 bases in the middle. CDR3 sequence (DNA): TGTGCCACCAGGGGGGGGTTCGACGAGCAGTACTTC. Translation gives CATRGGFDEQYF.

The table lists this clone with a count of one. The chain is built from TRBV4-2 and TRBJ2-3; 8 positions agree with TRBD1. This CDR3 is 15 amino acids long. Unmatched junction bases numbered 4, after V lost 0 bases and J lost 5 bases. The germline gives CDR1 LGHNA, CDR2 YNFKEQ. The DNA of the CDR3 is TGTGCCAGCAGCCAAGATCCAGGGGGCGAAGATACGCAGTATTTT. Translating gives CASSQDPGGEDTQYF.

The chain couples TRBV2 to TRBJ2-2, with 10 nucleotides matching TRBD1. The CDR3 spans 14 residues. With 8 bases clipped from V and 6 bases from J, the junction kept 6 bases outside the gene matches. Germline values: CDR1 SNHLY, CDR2 FYNNEI. For the CDR3, the DNA is TGTGCCAGCCGCGGACAGGGGGTGGCCGGGGAGCTGTTTTTT. Its translation: CASRGQGVAGELFF.